This T cell receptor (beta chain) was obtained from a study of control samples from healthy donors and cancer patients. The ends lost 5 bases at V and 3 bases at J; junction bases unmatched: 2. This CDR3 has 14 amino acids. Germline V gene data show CDR1 as SGHRS and CDR2 as YFSETQ. Method: immunoSEQ multiplex PCR; TCRdb's copy keeps in-frame clones and lacks some. The repertoire holds about 28,000 clones, with roughly nine tenths as singletons. The TCR was taken from a man between 45 and 60 years old with lung cancer. The sequencing sample was made of PBMCs. The gene calls are TRBV5-1 and TRBJ2-3; 11 bases align to TRBD2. CDR3 sequence: CASSTSGGTDTQYF. The CDR3 region has the DNA TGCGCCAGCAGTACTAGCGGGGGAACAGATACGCAGTATTTT.